Shown below are 23 T cell receptor beta chains from a single sample sequenced in a study of PD-L1 blockade in urothelial cancer. TCRdb's copy holds only in-frame clones and misses some; the assay was immunoSEQ multiplex PCR. The sample contains about 91,000 clones, roughly nine tenths of which appear only once. Material: PBMCs, obtained around atezolizumab (anti-PD-L1) treatment. These receptors were obtained from a man between 60 and 75 years old with urothelial cancer.

The rearrangement uses TRBV27 and TRBJ2-1; TRBD1 matches 11 bases. Trimming cost V 5 bases and J 4 bases; bases outside gene matches: 16. This CDR3 comprises 19 residues. From germline, CDR1 is MNHEY and CDR2 SMNVEV (reference sequence). The CDR3 DNA is TGTGCCAGCAGTACCCGGACAGGGGGCGCAGGTCCCTCGTACAATGAGCAGTTCTTC. This codes for CASSTRTGGAGPSYNEQFF.

The DNA for the CDR3 is TGTGCCAGCAGCTGGTCCCGGGACAGCTACACCTTC. Protein sequence: CASSWSRDSYTF. The rearrangement uses TRBV5-4 and TRBJ1-2, with a weak D call TRBD1 (6 bases). The CDR3 runs to 12 residues. Per the germline V gene, CDR1 is SGHNT and CDR2 is YYREEE (reference sequence). The ends were cut back, 3 bases at V and 9 bases at J, with 12 bases in the middle.

This clone was recorded once. In DNA, the CDR3 is TGTGCCAGCAGTCTCGGGGGGGCGGGGGCCAATGAGCAGTTCTTC. This codes for CASSLGGAGANEQFF. The J gene is TRBJ2-1, the V gene TRBV6-5; 8 nucleotides line up with TRBD2. The germline V gene encodes CDR1 MNHEY and CDR2 SVGAGI. V was pared by 5 bases and J by 6 bases, with 9 bases of the junction left unmatched. CDR3 length equals 15 residues.

V is TRBV7-2 and J is TRBJ2-1; D ambiguous. The V and J ends lost 4 bases and 1 base respectively, with 5 bases between them. The CDR3 is 13 amino acids. The germline CDR1 and CDR2 sequences are SGHTA and FQGNSA. CDR3 protein: CASSSRSYNEQFF. Here the CDR3 DNA reads TGTGCCAGCAGCTCGCGATCCTACAATGAGCAGTTCTTC.

V usage is TRBV2 and J usage is TRBJ1-4; D gene unclear. Germline assignment: CDR1 SNHLY and CDR2 FYNNEI. The CDR3 extends over 15 amino acids. The germline V and J ends were trimmed by 2 bases and 7 bases, with 14 bases remaining between them. The CDR3 sequence is CASSERVPTAEKLFF. The CDR3 DNA is TGTGCCAGCAGTGAACGGGTCCCGACGGCTGAAAAACTGTTTTTT.

The genes are TRBV7-2 and TRBJ1-4, with TRBD1 as a possible D gene (6 bases). V lost 2 bases to trimming and J lost 8 bases, with 12 bases between them. The CDR3 length is 14 residues. Germline-derived CDR1 and CDR2 are SGHTA and FQGNSA. CDR3 nucleotide sequence: TGTGCCAGCAGCTTATCAGGGGTCGGGGAAAAACTGTTTTTT. It codes for CASSLSGVGEKLFF.

V is TRBV5-1 and J is TRBJ1-6; possible D gene TRBD1, 6 bases. CDR1 and CDR2 (germline): SGHRS, YFSETQ. V dropped 0 bases and J dropped 6 bases, with 10 bases sitting between them. The CDR3 has 15 residues. The DNA for the CDR3 is TGCGCCAGCAGCTTGGGAGGGGGGGGTAATTCACCCCTCCACTTT. Its protein product is CASSLGGGGNSPLHF.

This chain uses TRBV5-4 with TRBJ1-2, with 9 nucleotides matching TRBD1. The CDR3 runs to 14 residues. Germline lookup yields CDR1 SGHNT and CDR2 YYREEE (reference sequence). V shed 4 bases and J 6 bases; nucleotides not matched to a gene: 7. The CDR3 loop reads CASSLWDRADGYTF. CDR3 nucleotide sequence: TGTGCCAGCAGCCTCTGGGACAGGGCGGATGGCTACACCTTC.

The CDR3: CASSLAYNRGDPSGNTIYF. The CDR3 DNA sequence: TGCGCCAGCAGCCTCGCGTATAACAGGGGGGATCCCTCTGGAAACACCATATATTTT. The chain employs TRBV5-1 and TRBJ1-3; 8 bases are shared with TRBD1. The CDR3 spans 19 residues. Germline values: CDR1 SGHRS, CDR2 YFSETQ. V was clipped by 4 bases and J by 0 bases; unmatched bases: 15.

This CDR3 reads CASSFQRGQETQYF. CDR3 sequence (DNA): TGTGCCAGCAGCTTCCAGCGGGGGCAAGAGACCCAGTACTTC. This chain uses TRBV7-2 with TRBJ2-5, with 8 bases fitting TRBD2. The V segment lost 3 bases and the J segment 2 bases; nucleotides outside the gene matches: 2. The CDR3 covers 14 residues. Germline loops: CDR1 SGHTA, CDR2 FQGNSA.

This chain links TRBV4-3 with TRBJ1-6; D unclear. CDR3 length: 14 residues. V was shortened by 1 base and J by 6 bases, with 7 bases between the two germline ends. CDR1 is LGHNA and CDR2 is YSLEER in the germline V gene. CDR3 in DNA: TGCGCCAGCAGCCAAGTAAACGGTAATTCACCCCTCCACTTT. It is translated as CASSQVNGNSPLHF.

This sequence joins TRBV6-4 and TRBJ2-1; 10 bases are shared with TRBD2. J was trimmed by 9 bases and V by 3 bases; bases with no gene match: 2. The CDR3 extends over 13 amino acids. Germline CDR1 MRHNA, CDR2 SNTAGT. The CDR3 reads CASSEQREGEQFF. Written as DNA, the CDR3 is TGTGCCAGCAGTGAACAGCGGGAGGGTGAGCAGTTCTTC.

V gene TRBV13 combines with J gene TRBJ2-4; the match to TRBD2 covers 10 bases. CDR3 size: 15 residues. Germline-derived CDR1 and CDR2 are PRHDT and FYEKMQ (reference sequence). Germline trimming cut 4 bases from V and 7 bases from J; bases unmatched to any gene: 7. CDR3 amino acids: CASSSTGLASNIQYF. Here the CDR3 DNA reads TGTGCCAGCAGCTCAACGGGACTAGCGAGTAACATTCAGTACTTC.

This chain joins TRBV10-3 and TRBJ1-4; TRBD1 agrees at 10 bases. V dropped 2 bases and J dropped 6; count of bases not matched to a gene: 9. CDR1 and CDR2 (germline): ENHRY, SYGVKD. The CDR3 extends over 17 amino acids. In DNA form, the CDR3 reads TGTGCCATCAGTGAGCCCAGCCGAGGACAGGGGGATGAAAAACTGTTTTTT. Translating it yields CAISEPSRGQGDEKLFF.

The chain has TRBV5-1 and TRBJ2-7; 9 positions match TRBD2. There are 17 residues in the CDR3. Per germline, CDR1 SGHRS and CDR2 YFSETQ. V shed 4 bases and J 0 bases; nucleotides not matched to a gene: 11. In DNA, the CDR3 is TGCGCCAGCAGCGCAGGAGCATCTAGCGGGGCCTCCTACGAGCAGTACTTC. Residues: CASSAGASSGASYEQYF.

The chain couples TRBV2 to TRBJ1-5; D remains unclear. In germline, CDR1 is SNHLY, CDR2 FYNNEI. The CDR3 runs 16 residues. The V end lost 6 bases, the J end lost 1 base, and 16 bases lay between the germline ends. CDR3 bases: TGTGCCAGCAGCGATCAGGCGGGATCGAGCAATCAGCCCCAGCATTTT. Its translation is CASSDQAGSSNQPQHF.

This chain uses TRBV6-5 with TRBJ2-1, with D possibly being TRBD2 (6 bases). Trimming took 2 bases from V and 2 from J, leaving 10 bases between them. CDR1 is MNHEY, CDR2 SVGAGI, per germline. This CDR3 region has 15 residues. The CDR3 nucleotides are TGTGCCAGCAGTTACGGCGGGAATGCCTACAATGAGCAGTTCTTC. Residues: CASSYGGNAYNEQFF.

The rearrangement joins TRBV5-1 to TRBJ2-7; D might be TRBD1 (6 bases). Germline assignment: CDR1 SGHRS and CDR2 YFSETQ. This CDR3 has 14 amino acids. Trimming took 2 bases from V and 1 from J, leaving 10 bases between them. CDR3 nucleotides: TGCGCCAGCAGCTTAGTGGGACAATCCTACGAGCAGTACTTC. Its protein product is CASSLVGQSYEQYF.

The chain couples TRBV7-8 to TRBJ2-4; 15 nucleotides align to TRBD2. V was pared by 4 bases and J by 7 bases, with 8 bases of the junction left unmatched. Germline assignment: CDR1 SGHVS and CDR2 FQNEAQ. CDR3 length: 17 amino acids. The CDR3 loop is CASSSHGLAGGRNIQYF. CDR3 nucleotide sequence: TGTGCCAGCAGCTCCCATGGACTAGCGGGGGGGCGGAACATTCAGTACTTC.

This clone was detected only once. The chain is built from TRBV4-2 and TRBJ2-7; 16 bases agree with TRBD2. V lost 4 bases and J lost 0; bases outside the gene matches: 3. Germline CDR1 and CDR2: LGHNA and YNFKEQ. This CDR3 has 17 residues. CDR3 DNA sequence: TGTGCCAGCAGCCGAGGGACTAGCGGGGGGGACTCCTACGAGCAGTACTTC. Translated, it gives CASSRGTSGGDSYEQYF.

V usage is TRBV5-6 and J usage is TRBJ2-5; a possible D gene is TRBD2 (6 bases). CDR3 length: 13 amino acids. V lost 0 bases to trimming and J lost 5 bases, with 8 bases between them. Germline assignment: CDR1 SGHDT and CDR2 YYEEEE. The CDR3 DNA is TGTGCCAGCAGCTTGGATGCGGGGGAGACCCAGTACTTC. Translating gives CASSLDAGETQYF.

The chain recombines TRBV19 with TRBJ1-2, with 7 bases matching TRBD1. CDR1 is LNHDA, CDR2 SQIVND, per germline (reference sequence). The CDR3 runs to 15 residues. J lost 3 bases, V lost 6 bases, and 10 bases had no gene match. CDR3 DNA: TGTGCCAGTAGCAGAACCCGGACAGGCGACTATGGCTACACCTTC. It specifies CASSRTRTGDYGYTF.

The genes are TRBV7-2 and TRBJ2-5; 9 bases fit TRBD2. The CDR3 runs 14 residues. V dropped 2 bases and J dropped 5; count of bases not matched to a gene: 3. From germline, CDR1 is SGHTA and CDR2 FQGNSA. CDR3 region: CASSLNSGGETQYF. In nucleotides, the CDR3 is TGTGCCAGCAGCTTAAACAGCGGGGGGGAGACCCAGTACTTC.